The 28 T cell receptor beta chains reported below all come from one sample, sequenced in a study of blood T cell repertoires in COVID-19. Produced via immunoSEQ multiplex PCR; TCRdb's table is partial and in-frame only. The sample carries 150,000 to 200,000 clones, around 82% recorded once. Sample: PBMCs or T cells enriched from blood (not recorded which). These TCRs come from a woman aged 45-60 years with acute COVID-19.

CDR3 nucleotide sequence: TGTGCCAGCAGTCCCCCCCAACAGGGGAGAAATCAGCCCCAGCATTTT. As protein: CASSPPQQGRNQPQHF. J is TRBJ1-5 and V is TRBV28; 7 bases fit TRBD1. Per the germline V gene, CDR1 is MDHEN and CDR2 is SYDVKM. This CDR3 spans 16 amino acids. V lost 5 bases, J lost 4 bases, and 11 bases stayed unmatched.

The chain has TRBV28 and TRBJ1-6; 11 nucleotides agree with TRBD1. Germline CDR1 MDHEN, CDR2 SYDVKM. Trimming removed 6 bases from V and 6 bases from J; junction bases left unmatched: 7. This CDR3 is 16 amino acids long. For the CDR3, the DNA is TGTGCCAGCAGCACCCTTGGACAGGGGGCTAATTCACCCCTCCACTTT. As protein: CASSTLGQGANSPLHF. Full variable domain (outside the CDR3, taken from reference TRBV28 and TRBJ1-6): DVKVTQSSRYLVKRTGEKVFLECVQDMDHENMFWYRQDPGLGLRLIYFSYDVKMKEKGDIPEGYSVSREKKERFSLILESASTNQTSMYLCASSTLGQGANSPLHFGNGTRLTVT.

The CDR3 DNA sequence: TGTGCCAGCAGCTTCCGACAGGACAACTCCTATAATTCACCCCTCCACTTT. This codes for CASSFRQDNSYNSPLHF. The chain carries TRBV5-6 and TRBJ1-6; possibly TRBD1 for D (6 bases). Trimming removed 2 bases at V and 0 bases at J, with 12 bases between. CDR3 length equals 17 residues. The germline gives CDR1 SGHDT, CDR2 YYEEEE.

This clone was counted a few times. The chain's CDR3 is CASSPGTGGTSPLHF. The DNA for the CDR3 is TGTGCCAGCAGCCCGGGGACAGGGGGTACATCACCCCTCCACTTT. This rearrangement joins TRBV9 to TRBJ1-6; the match to TRBD1 covers 11 bases. This CDR3 spans 15 amino acids. Trimming took 4 bases from V and 10 from J; bases not matched to a gene: 7. CDR1 and CDR2 (germline): SGDLS, YYNGEE.

V gene TRBV28 combines with J gene TRBJ1-5, with D possibly matching TRBD1 (5 bases). V was clipped by 4 bases and J by 0 bases, with 13 bases between them. CDR3 length: 16 residues. Germline V lookup: CDR1 MDHEN, CDR2 SYDVKM. This CDR3 reads CASSYAGSHSNQPQHF. The CDR3 DNA reads TGTGCCAGCAGTTACGCAGGGTCCCATAGCAATCAGCCCCAGCATTTT.

The chain's CDR3 is CASSPGNGYTF. The DNA of the CDR3 is TGTGCCAGTAGCCCCGGGAATGGCTACACCTTC. The chain employs TRBV19 and TRBJ1-2; D remains unclear. The CDR3 extends over 11 amino acids. Germline CDR1 LNHDA, CDR2 SQIVND (reference sequence). V dropped 6 bases and J dropped 6 bases, with 8 bases sitting between them.

This sequence joins TRBV5-5 and TRBJ2-5, with TRBD2 as a possible D gene (5 bases). The CDR3 has 17 amino acids. Germline CDR1 reads SGHKS; CDR2 reads YYEKEE (reference sequence). Trimming took 2 bases from V and 1 from J, leaving 18 bases between them. CDR3 amino acids: CASSLRLNRESQETQYF. The CDR3, as DNA: TGTGCCAGCAGCTTACGACTAAACCGGGAAAGCCAAGAGACCCAGTACTTC.

This chain connects TRBV7-9 to TRBJ2-3; 8 nucleotides align to TRBD1. V lost 10 bases and J lost 2; bases outside the gene matches: 8. The CDR3 length is 14 residues. Germline V gene data show CDR1 as SEHNR and CDR2 as FQNEAQ (reference sequence). CDR3 loop: CANDRGSLTDTQYF. DNA for the CDR3: TGTGCCAACGACAGGGGCAGCCTCACAGATACGCAGTATTTT.

The chain carries TRBV24-1 and TRBJ1-5; 7 nucleotides match TRBD1. Germline lookup yields CDR1 KGHDR and CDR2 SFDVKD. The V gene end was trimmed by 3 bases and the J gene end by 7 bases; junction bases not matched to a gene: 8. The CDR3 consists of 15 residues. In DNA, the CDR3 is TGTGCCACCAGTGATCGACAGGGCAAGGAACAGCCCCAGCATTTT. It codes for CATSDRQGKEQPQHF.

CDR3 sequence: CSVADGASPLHF. The CDR3 region has the DNA TGCAGCGTTGCTGACGGAGCCTCCCCCCTCCACTTT. J is TRBJ1-6 and V is TRBV29-1; the D is unclear. Per the germline V gene, CDR1 is SQVTM and CDR2 is ANQGSEA. CDR3 length: 12 amino acids. V lost 4 bases to trimming and J lost 13 bases, with 14 bases between them.

V and J are TRBV7-2 and TRBJ1-5; D gene uncertain. V was cut by 5 bases and J by 3 bases, with 5 bases left in between. The CDR3 sequence is 12 residues long. CDR1 and CDR2 from the germline V gene are SGHTA and FQGNSA. CDR3 in amino acids: CASSLPNQPQHF. The CDR3 DNA reads TGTGCCAGCAGCCTTCCCAATCAGCCCCAGCATTTT. The variable domain in full, with the rest retrieved from reference TRBV7-2 and TRBJ1-5, is GAGVSQSPSNKVTEKGKDVELRCDPISGHTALYWYRQSLGQGLEFLIYFQGNSAPDKSGLPSDRFSAERTGGSVSTLTIQRTQQEDSAVYLCASSLPNQPQHFGDGTRLSIL.

This clone has a handful of counts. The chain carries TRBV3-1 (or the pseudogene TRBV3-2) and TRBJ1-6, with 8 bases aligning to TRBD1. J was trimmed by 9 bases and V by 0 bases; bases with no gene match: 7. From germline, CDR1 is LGHDT and CDR2 YNNKEL (reference sequence). There are 16 residues in the CDR3. The CDR3 loop reads CASSQDSGTGGSPLHF. In DNA form, the CDR3 reads TGTGCCAGCAGCCAAGATTCCGGGACAGGTGGTTCACCCCTCCACTTT.

The chain has TRBV6-2 or TRBV6-3 and TRBJ2-1; 8 nucleotides match TRBD2. The CDR3 loop spans 11 amino acids. Germline lookup yields CDR1 MNHEY and CDR2 SVGEGT. V dropped 5 bases and J dropped 15; count of bases not matched to a gene: 6. CDR3 in amino acids: CASSQGTSRFF. Here the CDR3 DNA reads TGTGCCAGCAGTCAAGGGACTAGTCGGTTCTTC.

The chain carries TRBV19 and TRBJ1-6; no definite D call. The V end lost 5 bases, the J end lost 0 bases, and 11 bases lay between the germline ends. In germline, CDR1 is LNHDA, CDR2 SQIVND (reference sequence). This CDR3 is 16 amino acids long. The CDR3 coding sequence is TGTGCCAGTAGTTCATTAGGGAGCTCCTATAATTCACCCCTCCACTTT. Translating gives CASSSLGSSYNSPLHF.

This clone was seen a few times. The chain links TRBV9 to TRBJ1-5; D gene ambiguous. Germline lookup yields CDR1 SGDLS and CDR2 YYNGEE. The ends were cut back, 7 bases at V and 3 bases at J, with 17 bases in the middle. The CDR3 runs 15 residues. CDR3 sequence reads: CASGRGRATNQPQHF. Here the CDR3 DNA reads TGTGCCAGCGGGAGAGGGAGGGCAACCAATCAGCCCCAGCATTTT.

The genes are TRBV7-2 and TRBJ2-1, with 10 bases that match TRBD1. CDR1 and CDR2 (germline): SGHTA, FQGNSA. The CDR3 loop spans 15 amino acids. Unmatched junction bases numbered 3, after V lost 6 bases and J lost 1 base. CDR3 sequence reads: CASRRDRGSYNEQFF. CDR3 in DNA: TGTGCCAGCAGAAGGGACAGGGGATCCTACAATGAGCAGTTCTTC.

The rearrangement uses TRBV4-1 and TRBJ2-5; perhaps TRBD2 as D (5 bases). The germline gives CDR1 MGHRA, CDR2 YSYEKL. V was shortened by 4 bases and J by 1 base, with 19 bases between the two germline ends. The CDR3 has 17 amino acids. CDR3 in amino acids: CASSPRGPGILQETQYF. CDR3 DNA: TGCGCCAGCAGCCCTCGTGGGCCGGGGATACTCCAAGAGACCCAGTACTTC.

The rearrangement joins TRBV7-9 to TRBJ2-3, with D perhaps TRBD1 (7 bases). V gave up 1 base and J gave up 2 bases, with 10 bases separating them. Looked up from germline, CDR1 is SEHNR and CDR2 is FQNEAQ (reference sequence). The CDR3 spans 15 residues. CDR3 loop: CASSLVRGVTDTQYF. DNA of the CDR3: TGTGCCAGCAGCTTAGTCAGGGGGGTCACAGATACGCAGTATTTT.

The V and J genes are TRBV7-3 and TRBJ2-1, with D unresolved. With 5 bases removed from V and 3 bases from J, the gap between germline ends came to 11 bases. This CDR3 region has 14 residues. The V gene's germline CDR1 is SGHTA and CDR2 FQGTGA. Here the CDR3 reads CASSPSQVYNEQFF. DNA of the CDR3: TGTGCCAGCAGCCCCTCGCAGGTCTACAATGAGCAGTTCTTC.

The gene calls are TRBV5-1 and TRBJ2-5; D is possibly TRBD1 (5 bases). The CDR3 length is 15 residues. V was trimmed by 0 bases and J by 2 bases, leaving 11 bases between them. Looked up from germline, CDR1 is SGHRS and CDR2 is YFSETQ. The chain's CDR3 is CASSLVSAGQETQYF. The CDR3 region has the DNA TGCGCCAGCAGCTTGGTTTCCGCAGGGCAAGAGACCCAGTACTTC.

V is TRBV24-1 and J is TRBJ1-1; the match to TRBD1 covers 7 bases. CDR3 length: 16 amino acids. The germline V gene has CDR1 KGHDR and CDR2 SFDVKD. Trimming removed 4 bases from V and 0 bases from J; junction bases left unmatched: 7. The CDR3: CATSETPGQMNTEAFF. The CDR3 DNA follows: TGTGCCACCAGTGAAACCCCGGGACAGATGAACACTGAAGCTTTCTTT.

This chain connects TRBV12-3 or TRBV12-4 to TRBJ2-5; 7 positions agree with TRBD1. Germline trimming cut 9 bases from V and 5 bases from J; bases unmatched to any gene: 6. The CDR3 has 12 residues. CDR3 residues: CASRGGWETQYF. The CDR3, as DNA: TGTGCCAGTCGAGGGGGCTGGGAGACCCAGTACTTC.

The rearrangement uses TRBV5-5 and TRBJ2-3; 7 bases are shared with TRBD1. The CDR3 is 16 residues long. V was clipped by 4 bases and J by 0 bases; unmatched bases: 8. Looked up from germline, CDR1 is SGHKS and CDR2 is YYEKEE (reference sequence). The CDR3 loop reads CASSRTGTASTDTQYF. CDR3 sequence (DNA): TGTGCCAGCAGCAGAACCGGGACAGCTAGCACAGATACGCAGTATTTT.

V gene TRBV25-1 combines with J gene TRBJ2-5, with 8 positions matching TRBD1. The CDR3 is 14 amino acids. V trimming: 3 bases; J trimming: 4 bases; junction bases outside the gene matches: 4. Germline CDR1 reads MGHDK; CDR2 reads SYGVNS. The CDR3, as DNA: TGTGCCAGCAGTGACCCGACAGGGGTAGAGACCCAGTACTTC. It codes for CASSDPTGVETQYF.

This clone was recorded many times. The CDR3 region is CASSQVGLILYF. The CDR3 bases are TGTGCCAGCAGCCAAGTTGGACTTATTCTGTATTTT. The chain is built from TRBV3-1 (or the pseudogene TRBV3-2) and TRBJ2-3; weak D call: TRBD2 (5 bases). The germline V and J ends were trimmed by 1 base and 14 bases, with 13 bases remaining between them. The germline V gene encodes CDR1 LGHDT and CDR2 YNNKEL (reference sequence). The CDR3 extends over 12 amino acids.

This chain links TRBV18 with TRBJ1-5; perhaps TRBD1 as D (6 bases). The CDR3 extends over 14 amino acids. Trimming took 5 bases from V and 2 from J, leaving 10 bases between them. CDR1 KGHSH and CDR2 LQKENI come from the germline V gene. The CDR3 coding sequence is TGTGCCAGCTCAGACTCAGGGGGCAATCAGCCCCAGCATTTT. Its protein product is CASSDSGGNQPQHF.

The chain carries TRBV5-4 and TRBJ2-5; perhaps TRBD2 as D (5 bases). V was trimmed by 4 bases and J by 9 bases, leaving 19 bases between them. This CDR3 contains 14 residues. Germline V gene sequence: CDR1 SGHNT, CDR2 YYREEE (reference sequence). For the CDR3, the DNA is TGTGCCAGCAGCGAGGACCCTCTCGGGGATCCCCAGTACTTC. Its protein product is CASSEDPLGDPQYF.

The V and J genes are TRBV1 and TRBJ2-3; TRBD2 reflects the table's D call only, with no check against the DNA. TRBV1 has pseudogene status. The CDR3 extends over 18 amino acids. The CDR3 spells CTSSQEGIGAGQTDTQYF. Written as DNA, the CDR3 is TGCACCAGCAGCCAAGAAGGGATTGGAGCGGGGCAAACAGATACGCAGTATTTT.